A single sample is the source of the 10 T cell receptor beta chains below, sequenced in a study of cytomegalovirus exposure and HLA in healthy donors. The method was immunoSEQ multiplex PCR; TCRdb's version includes in-frame clones alone and lacks a portion of them. The sample consists of 300,000 to 400,000 clones, approximately 85% of them appearing once. Sequenced input: PBMCs. The receptors derive from a man aged 25 to 45 in good health and CMV-seronegative.

The chain joins TRBV15 to TRBJ2-1; the match to TRBD1 covers 8 bases. V dropped 1 base and J dropped 13; count of bases not matched to a gene: 3. Germline V gives CDR1 LNHNV, CDR2 YYDKDF (reference sequence). The CDR3 totals 12 residues. The CDR3 DNA is TGTGCCACCAGCAGAGTTGCAGGGGGCCAGTTCTTC. Translated: CATSRVAGGQFF.

This clone appeared once. V gene TRBV5-6 combines with J gene TRBJ1-1, with D perhaps matching TRBD1 (5 bases). V was cut by 4 bases and J by 3 bases, with 13 bases left in between. CDR1 and CDR2 from the germline V gene are SGHDT and YYEEEE. The CDR3 is 14 residues long. The CDR3 DNA sequence: TGTGCCAGCAGCCGCGGTGGGGGGTACACTGAAGCTTTCTTT. It is translated as CASSRGGGYTEAFF. Full variable domain (outside the CDR3, taken from reference TRBV5-6 and TRBJ1-1): DAGVTQSPTHLIKTRGQQVTLRCSPKSGHDTVSWYQQALGQGPQFIFQYYEEEERQRGNFPDRFSGHQFPNYSSELNVNALLLGDSALYLCASSRGGGYTEAFFGQGTRLTVV.

The rearrangement joins TRBV6-6 to TRBJ2-7, with TRBD1 matching 8 bases. CDR1 is MNHNY and CDR2 is SVGAGI in the germline V gene (reference sequence). CDR3 length: 16 amino acids. Trimming cost V 5 bases and J 3 bases; bases outside gene matches: 12. The CDR3 reads CASSSSLQGAYYEQYF. CDR3 in DNA: TGTGCCAGCAGTAGCTCCTTGCAGGGGGCCTACTACGAGCAGTACTTC.

V is TRBV19 and J is TRBJ1-5, with TRBD1 matching over 10 bases. The length of the CDR3 is 16 residues. CDR1 and CDR2 from the germline V gene are LNHDA and SQIVND (reference sequence). The ends lost 5 bases at V and 4 bases at J; junction bases unmatched: 8. CDR3 coding DNA: TGTGCCAGTAGTCCCCTGGGACAGGGGTCGAATCAGCCCCAGCATTTT. Its translation is CASSPLGQGSNQPQHF. Complete variable domain (other parts from reference TRBV19 and TRBJ1-5): DGGITQSPKYLFRKEGQNVTLSCEQNLNHDAMYWYRQDPGQGLRLIYYSQIVNDFQKGDIAEGYSVSREKKESFPLTVTSAQKNPTAFYLCASSPLGQGSNQPQHFGDGTRLSIL.

A few counts support this clone. This chain joins TRBV9 and TRBJ1-1, with D tentatively TRBD1 (6 bases). Looked up from germline, CDR1 is SGDLS and CDR2 is YYNGEE. There are 15 residues in the CDR3. The V gene lost 0 bases and the J gene lost 4 bases, with 13 bases spanning the gap. This chain's CDR3 is CASSVGSGVITEAFF. The DNA of the CDR3 is TGTGCCAGCAGCGTAGGATCAGGGGTGATCACTGAAGCTTTCTTT.

The chain links TRBV11-2 to TRBJ1-1; 7 bases match TRBD1. The trim removed 5 bases at V and 4 bases at J, leaving 13 bases unmatched. The CDR3 consists of 16 residues. Per the germline V gene, CDR1 is SGHAT and CDR2 is FQNNGV. CDR3 in amino acids: CASSSGATGASTEAFF. CDR3 sequence (DNA): TGTGCCAGCAGCAGTGGGGCTACAGGGGCGAGCACTGAAGCTTTCTTT.

This chain connects TRBV6-1 to TRBJ2-5; tentatively, D is TRBD2 (6 bases). Germline-derived CDR1 and CDR2 are MNHNS and SASEGT. V was trimmed by 3 bases and J by 5 bases, leaving 10 bases between them. CDR3 length equals 13 residues. DNA for the CDR3: TGTGCCAGCAGTGAGCTTGGGAGGGAGACCCAGTACTTC. It specifies CASSELGRETQYF.

The chain is built from TRBV5-1 and TRBJ2-7; TRBD1 matches at 9 bases. Germline CDR1 and CDR2: SGHRS and YFSETQ. CDR3 length: 16 amino acids. J gave up 3 bases and V 0 bases, and 7 bases lay outside the gene matches. The DNA for the CDR3 is TGCGCCAGCAGCTTGGGGGGGACAGGGCCCAACTACGAGCAGTACTTC. Amino acid sequence: CASSLGGTGPNYEQYF.

The chain carries TRBV5-4 and TRBJ2-7; D is unclear. Germline V gene data show CDR1 as SGHNT and CDR2 as YYREEE (reference sequence). Trimming left V 3 bases short and J 0 bases short, with 10 bases between. This CDR3 is 14 amino acids long. CDR3 in amino acids: CASSSGSSSYEQYF. CDR3 DNA sequence: TGTGCCAGCAGCTCCGGGTCCTCCTCCTACGAGCAGTACTTC.

CDR3 sequence: CASSITTGSGGYTF. For the CDR3, the DNA is TGTGCCAGTAGTATCACCACAGGATCGGGTGGCTACACCTTC. The V call is TRBV19, the J call TRBJ1-2; a weak D match, TRBD1 (5 bases). The length of the CDR3 is 14 residues. Looked up from germline, CDR1 is LNHDA and CDR2 is SQIVND (reference sequence). The V gene lost 3 bases and the J gene lost 7 bases, with 15 bases spanning the gap.